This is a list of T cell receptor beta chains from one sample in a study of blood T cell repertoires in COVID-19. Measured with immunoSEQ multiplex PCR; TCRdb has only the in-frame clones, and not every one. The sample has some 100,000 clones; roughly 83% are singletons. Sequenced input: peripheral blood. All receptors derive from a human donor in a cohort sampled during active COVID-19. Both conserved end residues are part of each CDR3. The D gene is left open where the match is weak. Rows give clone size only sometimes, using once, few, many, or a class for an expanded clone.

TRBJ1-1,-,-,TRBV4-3,TGCGCCAGCAGCCAAAACAGGGCCGAGAACACTGAAGCTTTCTTT,CASSQNRAENTEAFF
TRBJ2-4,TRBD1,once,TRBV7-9,TGTGCCAGCAGCTTAGCGCGGGGACAGGGACCCTACATTCAGTACTTC,CASSLARGQGPYIQYF
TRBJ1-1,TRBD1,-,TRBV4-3,TGCGCCAGCAGCCACCAGGACAGGGGCGGGACTGAAGCTTTCTTT,CASSHQDRGGTEAFF
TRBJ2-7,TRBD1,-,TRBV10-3,TGTGCCATCAGCAGACAGGGGTCGGATGACGAGCAGTACTTC,CAISRQGSDDEQYF
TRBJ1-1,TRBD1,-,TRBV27,TGTGCCAGCAGTGCCCGGACAGGGTCTGAAGCTTTCTTT,CASSARTGSEAFF
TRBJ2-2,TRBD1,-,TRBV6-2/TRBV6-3,TGTGCCAGCAGTTCCGGGACAGGGAACACCGGGGAGCTGTTTTTT,CASSSGTGNTGELFF
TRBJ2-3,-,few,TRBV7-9,TGTGCCAGCAGCCCCAGGGGACCAGATACGCAGTATTTT,CASSPRGPDTQYF
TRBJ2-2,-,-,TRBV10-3,TGTGCCATCAGTGACCAGGGTGATACCGGGGAGCTGTTTTTT,CAISDQGDTGELFF
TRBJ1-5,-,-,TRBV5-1,TGCGCCAGCAGCTTAGAGGGCAGGGACTCCAATCAGCCCCAGCATTTT,CASSLEGRDSNQPQHF
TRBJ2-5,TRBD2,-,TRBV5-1,TGCGCCAGCAGTTCCGGGACTAGCGGTGTAGAGACCCAGTACTTC,CASSSGTSGVETQYF
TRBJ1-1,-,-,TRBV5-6,TGTGCCAGCAGCCCCAGGAGGGCGAGAGGTGAAGCTTTCTTT,CASSPRRARGEAFF
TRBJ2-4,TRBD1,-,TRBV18,TGTGCCAGCTCACCCCTGGGACAGAACAAAAACATTCAGTACTTC,CASSPLGQNKNIQYF
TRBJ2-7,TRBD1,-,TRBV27,TGTGCCAGCAGTTTATATCCCCCGGACAGGGGGTACGAGCAGTACTTC,CASSLYPPDRGYEQYF
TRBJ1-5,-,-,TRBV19,TGTGCCAGTAGTAACGTCCAGGATCAGCCCCAGCATTTT,CASSNVQDQPQHF
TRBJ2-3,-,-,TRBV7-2,TGTGCCAGCAGCTTAGGTTGGGGACTTTCCACAGATACGCAGTATTTT,CASSLGWGLSTDTQYF
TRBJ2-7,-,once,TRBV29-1,TGCAGCGTCCTGACACTGTCCTACGAGCAGTACTTC,CSVLTLSYEQYF
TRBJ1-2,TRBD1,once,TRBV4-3,TGCGCCAGCAGCCAAGTTGGGACAGGGGCCGGCTATGGCTACACCTTC,CASSQVGTGAGYGYTF
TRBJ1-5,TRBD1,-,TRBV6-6,TGTGCCAGCACTACAGGGGATCAGCCCCAGCATTTT,CASTTGDQPQHF
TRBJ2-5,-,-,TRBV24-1,TGTGCCACCAGTGATCCTCAGGAATACCAAGAGACCCAGTACTTC,CATSDPQEYQETQYF
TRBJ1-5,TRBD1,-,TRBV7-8,TGTGCCAGCAGCTTTTCTGCTGTGAGGCGACAGGGCTCAAATCAGCCCCAGCATTTT,CASSFSAVRRQGSNQPQHF
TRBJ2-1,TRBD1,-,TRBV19,TGTGCCAGTAGTATCGAGGGGGCCACCTACAATGAGCAGTTCTTC,CASSIEGATYNEQFF
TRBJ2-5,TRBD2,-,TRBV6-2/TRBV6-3,TGTGCCAGCAGTTACGGGTCTAGCGGGGCTACTTGGTACTTC,CASSYGSSGATWYF
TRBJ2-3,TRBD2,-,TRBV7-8,TGTGCCAGCAGCGACATTAGCGGGAGGAGCACAGATACGCAGTATTTT,CASSDISGRSTDTQYF
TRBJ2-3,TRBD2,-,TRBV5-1,TGCGCCAGCAGCTTGGTTGGGGGGGACACAGATACGCAGTATTTT,CASSLVGGDTDTQYF
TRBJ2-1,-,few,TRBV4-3,TGCGCCAGCAGCCAGGGAGACAGGAGCTCCTACAATGAGCAGTTCTTC,CASSQGDRSSYNEQFF
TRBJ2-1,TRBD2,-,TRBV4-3,TGCGCCAGCAGCCAGACTAGCGGGAGGGGAGATGAGCAGTTCTTC,CASSQTSGRGDEQFF
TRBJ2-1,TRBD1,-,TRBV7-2,TGTGCCAGCAGCTTGAGACAGGGTCAGTACAATGAGCAGTTCTTC,CASSLRQGQYNEQFF
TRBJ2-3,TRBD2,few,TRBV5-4,TGTGCCAGCAGCTCCAGACTTAGCGGGGCAGATACGCAGTATTTT,CASSSRLSGADTQYF
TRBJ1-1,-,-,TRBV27,TGTGCCAGCAGGCCGAGTAGTGGGCCAGCTTTCTTT,CASRPSSGPAFF
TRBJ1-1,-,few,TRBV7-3,TGTGCCAGCAGCATGGGACACCCGCACGGGGCTTTCTTT,CASSMGHPHGAFF
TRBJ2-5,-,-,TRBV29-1,TGCAGCGTCCAAACCACAGGAGAAGAGACCCAGTACTTC,CSVQTTGEETQYF
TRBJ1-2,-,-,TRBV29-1,TGCAGCGTTGCAGGGGCCTATGGCTACACCTTC,CSVAGAYGYTF
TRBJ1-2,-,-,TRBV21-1,TGTGCCAGCAGCAGCGACCGGACAGGTAACTATGGCTACACCTTC,CASSSDRTGNYGYTF
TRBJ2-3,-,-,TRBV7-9,TGTGCCAGCAGCTTAGAACAGGGAGGGACAGATACGCAGTATTTT,CASSLEQGGTDTQYF
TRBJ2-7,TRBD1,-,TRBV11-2,TGTGCCAGCAGGGAGACAGGGGGCTCCTACGAGCAGTACTTC,CASRETGGSYEQYF
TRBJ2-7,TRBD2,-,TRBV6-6,TGTGCCAGCCATGGCGGGAGCACTTACGAGCAGTACTTC,CASHGGSTYEQYF
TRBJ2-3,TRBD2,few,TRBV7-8,TGTGCCAGCAGCTTAGCGAGGGCCGGCCGGGGGGACACAGATACGCAGTATTTT,CASSLARAGRGDTDTQYF
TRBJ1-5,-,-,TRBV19,TGTGCCAGTAGTGGGGGGAGGGGCCAGCCCCAGCATTTT,CASSGGRGQPQHF
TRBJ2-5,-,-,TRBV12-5,TGTGCTAGTGGTTTTGGGACACAAGAGACCCAGTACTTC,CASGFGTQETQYF
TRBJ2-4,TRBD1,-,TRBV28,TGTGCCAGCACCCCGGGACAGGGGCGGCTAGCCAAAAACATTCAGTACTTC,CASTPGQGRLAKNIQYF
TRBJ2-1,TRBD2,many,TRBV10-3,TGTGCCATCAGTGAGTCTAAGCGGGGAAGCTCCTACAATGAGCAGTTCTTC,CAISESKRGSSYNEQFF
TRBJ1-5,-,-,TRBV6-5,TGTGCCAGCAGCGATCAGGGTGATCAGCCCCAGCATTTT,CASSDQGDQPQHF
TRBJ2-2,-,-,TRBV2,TGTGCCAGCAGTGAAAGTCCCGGGAACACCGGGGAGCTGTTTTTT,CASSESPGNTGELFF
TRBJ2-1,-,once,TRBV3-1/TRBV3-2,TGTGCCAGCAGCCAAGAAGGGGCAGGGCGGTTCTTC,CASSQEGAGRFF
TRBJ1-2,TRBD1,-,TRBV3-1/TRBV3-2,TGTGCCAGCAGCCAAAGGGACAGGGGATTGGGCGGCTACACCTTC,CASSQRDRGLGGYTF
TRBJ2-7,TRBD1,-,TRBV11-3,TGTGCCAGCAGCTCAGGGACAGGAACCCCCTACGAGCAGTACTTC,CASSSGTGTPYEQYF
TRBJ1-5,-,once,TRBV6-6,TGTGCCAGCACTCAGGTTGGTCAGCCCCAGCATTTT,CASTQVGQPQHF
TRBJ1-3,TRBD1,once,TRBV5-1,TGCGCCAGCAGCGGATCGGGACAGAGCTCTGGAAACACCATATATTTT,CASSGSGQSSGNTIYF
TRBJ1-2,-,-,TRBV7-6,TGTGCCAGCAGCTTAGGTCAGGGTTCTTACTATGGCTACACCTTC,CASSLGQGSYYGYTF
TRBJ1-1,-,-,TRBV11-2,TGTGCCAGCACCCGAGGAGGGCCCATTAACACTGAAGCTTTCTTT,CASTRGGPINTEAFF
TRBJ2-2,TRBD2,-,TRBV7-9,TGTGCCAGCACTCGGACTAGCGGTTACACCGGGGAGCTGTTTTTT,CASTRTSGYTGELFF
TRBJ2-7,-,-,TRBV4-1,TGCGCCAGCAGCTCATATAGCTCCTACGAGCAGTACTTC,CASSSYSSYEQYF